This record covers a single T cell receptor (beta chain). The sample is drawn from a study of blood T cell repertoires in COVID-19. V dropped 0 bases and J dropped 5 bases, with 11 bases sitting between them. The germline V gene encodes CDR1 SGDLS and CDR2 YYNGEE. CDR3 length: 15 residues. As processed by the authors: Researchers report that nucleated cell counts were estimated from reference gene primer amplification. Libraries were prepared by immunoSEQ multiplex PCR; TCRdb keeps only in-frame clonotypes and omits some of them. The D gene and trimming were derived from the DNA, and the V and J assignments and clone size from that table. Here the sample spans about 140,000 clones, 75% to 90% being singletons.

This clonotype was sampled from a woman aged 80 or older with acute or convalescent COVID-19. Sequenced material: peripheral blood. The chain employs TRBV9 and TRBJ2-2; D possibly corresponds to TRBD2 (6 bases). In DNA form, the CDR3 reads TGTGCCAGCAGCGTAGGGGGAGGCTATACCGGGGAGCTGTTTTTT. Amino acid sequence: CASSVGGGYTGELFF.